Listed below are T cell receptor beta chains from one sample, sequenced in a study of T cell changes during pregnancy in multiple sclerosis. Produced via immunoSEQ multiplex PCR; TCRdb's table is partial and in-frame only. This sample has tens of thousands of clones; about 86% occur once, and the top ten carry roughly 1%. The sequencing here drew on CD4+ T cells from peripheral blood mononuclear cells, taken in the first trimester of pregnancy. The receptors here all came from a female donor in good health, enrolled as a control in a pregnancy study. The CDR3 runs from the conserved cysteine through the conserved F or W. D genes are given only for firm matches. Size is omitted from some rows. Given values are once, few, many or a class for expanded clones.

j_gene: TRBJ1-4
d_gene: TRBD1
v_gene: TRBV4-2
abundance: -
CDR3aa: CASSLIPGTGDEKLFF
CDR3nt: TGTGCCAGCAGCCTTATTCCCGGGACAGGGGATGAAAAACTGTTTTTT

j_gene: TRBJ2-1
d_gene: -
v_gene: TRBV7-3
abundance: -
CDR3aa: CASSLGTQDEQFF
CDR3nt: TGTGCCAGCAGCTTAGGGACACAGGATGAGCAGTTCTTC

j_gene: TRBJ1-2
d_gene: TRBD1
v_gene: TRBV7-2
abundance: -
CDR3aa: CASSTRTGLGDGYTF
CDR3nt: TGTGCCAGCAGCACCCGGACAGGGTTAGGGGATGGCTACACCTTC

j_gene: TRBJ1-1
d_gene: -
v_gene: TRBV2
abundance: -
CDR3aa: CASSDDRNTEAFF
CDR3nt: TGTGCCAGCAGTGACGACAGGAACACTGAAGCTTTCTTT

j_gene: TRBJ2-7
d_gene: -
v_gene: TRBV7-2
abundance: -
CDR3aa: CASSLMAAGPILGPEQYF
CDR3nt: TGTGCCAGCAGCTTAATGGCGGCGGGGCCGATACTAGGCCCCGAGCAGTACTTC

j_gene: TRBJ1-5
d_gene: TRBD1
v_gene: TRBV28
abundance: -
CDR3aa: CASSFGQGGNQPQHF
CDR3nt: TGTGCCAGCAGTTTTGGGCAGGGGGGCAATCAGCCCCAGCATTTT

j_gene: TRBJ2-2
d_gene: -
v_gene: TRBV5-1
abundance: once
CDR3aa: CASSLDRTGELFF
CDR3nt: TGCGCCAGCAGCCTCGACAGGACCGGGGAGCTGTTTTTT

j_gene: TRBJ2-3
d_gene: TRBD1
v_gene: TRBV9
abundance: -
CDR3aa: CASSPRQGVDTQYF
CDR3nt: TGTGCCAGCAGCCCACGGCAGGGGGTTGATACGCAGTATTTT

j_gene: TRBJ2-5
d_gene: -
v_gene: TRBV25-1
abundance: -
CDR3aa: CASSGQLVQETQYF
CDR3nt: TGTGCCAGCAGTGGTCAGTTGGTACAAGAGACCCAGTACTTC

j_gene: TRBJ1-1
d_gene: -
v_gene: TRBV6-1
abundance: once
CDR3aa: CASSEGIWWAESNTEAFF
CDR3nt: TGTGCCAGCAGTGAAGGTATCTGGTGGGCAGAGTCGAACACTGAAGCTTTCTTT

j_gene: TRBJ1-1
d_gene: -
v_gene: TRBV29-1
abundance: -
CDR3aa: CSVGGRGFEGKTEAFF
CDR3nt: TGCAGCGTGGGCGGGAGGGGTTTCGAGGGTAAAACTGAAGCTTTCTTT

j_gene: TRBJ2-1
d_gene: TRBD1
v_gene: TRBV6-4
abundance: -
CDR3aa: CASSGTGQGGNEQFF
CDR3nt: TGTGCCAGCAGTGGCACGGGACAGGGGGGAAATGAGCAGTTCTTC

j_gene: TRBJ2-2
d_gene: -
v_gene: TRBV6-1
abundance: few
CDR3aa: CASRRDGLTGELFF
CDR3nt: TGTGCCAGCCGGCGGGACGGACTAACCGGGGAGCTGTTTTTT

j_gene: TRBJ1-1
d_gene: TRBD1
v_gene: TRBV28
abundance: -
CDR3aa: CASSNQGTGNTEAFF
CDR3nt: TGTGCCAGCAGTAACCAAGGGACAGGAAACACTGAAGCTTTCTTT

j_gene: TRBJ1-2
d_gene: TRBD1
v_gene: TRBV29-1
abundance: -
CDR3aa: CSDRQGQWGGYTF
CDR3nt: TGCAGCGACAGACAGGGGCAGTGGGGCGGCTACACCTTC

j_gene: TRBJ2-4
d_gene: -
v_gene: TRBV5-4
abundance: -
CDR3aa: CASSTRNPPVTKNIQYF
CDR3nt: TGTGCCAGCAGCACCCGAAATCCCCCGGTGACCAAAAACATTCAGTACTTC

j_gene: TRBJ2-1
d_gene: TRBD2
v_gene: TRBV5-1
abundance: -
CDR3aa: CASSLSGGFGQFF
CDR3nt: TGCGCCAGCAGCTTGTCGGGGGGTTTCGGGCAGTTCTTC

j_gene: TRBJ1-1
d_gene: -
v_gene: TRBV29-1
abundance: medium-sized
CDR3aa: CSVTRRGGGTEAFF
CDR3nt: TGCAGCGTTACCCGGCGGGGGGGTGGCACTGAAGCTTTCTTT

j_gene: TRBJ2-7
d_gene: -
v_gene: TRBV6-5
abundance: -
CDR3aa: CASSPRAGTYEQYF
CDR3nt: TGTGCCAGCAGTCCCCGTGCAGGGACCTACGAGCAGTACTTC

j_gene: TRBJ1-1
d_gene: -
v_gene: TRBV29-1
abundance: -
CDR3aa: CSAFPRVGTEAFF
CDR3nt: TGCAGCGCATTCCCCAGGGTTGGCACTGAAGCTTTCTTT

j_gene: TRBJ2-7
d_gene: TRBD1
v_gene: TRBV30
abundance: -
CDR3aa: CAWRPTGTGALGEQYF
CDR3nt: TGTGCCTGGAGACCAACCGGGACAGGGGCTTTGGGTGAGCAGTACTTC

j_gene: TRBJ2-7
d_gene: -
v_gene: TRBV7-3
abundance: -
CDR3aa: CASSSDFSYEQYF
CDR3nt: TGTGCCAGCAGCTCTGACTTCTCCTACGAGCAGTACTTC

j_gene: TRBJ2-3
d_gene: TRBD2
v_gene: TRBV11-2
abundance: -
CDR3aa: CASSLGTSGGMNTQYF
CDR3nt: TGTGCCAGCAGCTTAGGGACTAGCGGGGGGATGAATACGCAGTATTTT

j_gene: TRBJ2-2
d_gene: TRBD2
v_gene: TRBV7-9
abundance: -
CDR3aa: CASSLSSGATNGELFF
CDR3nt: TGTGCCAGCAGCCTATCTAGCGGGGCGACAAACGGGGAGCTGTTTTTT

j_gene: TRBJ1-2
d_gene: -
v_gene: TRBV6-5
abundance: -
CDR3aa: CASSPENRVNGYTF
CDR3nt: TGTGCCAGCAGCCCCGAGAACAGGGTCAACGGCTACACCTTC

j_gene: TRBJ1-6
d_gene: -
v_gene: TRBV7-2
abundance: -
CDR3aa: CASSLAVTVSSYNSPLHF
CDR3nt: TGTGCCAGCAGCTTAGCGGTAACCGTCAGCTCCTATAATTCACCCCTCCACTTT

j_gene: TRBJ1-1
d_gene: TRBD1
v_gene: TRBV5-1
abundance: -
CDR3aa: CASSLRPGQDTEAFF
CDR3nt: TGCGCCAGCAGCTTACGCCCGGGACAGGACACTGAAGCTTTCTTT

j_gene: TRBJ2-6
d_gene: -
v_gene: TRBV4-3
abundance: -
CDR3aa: CASSQASGANVLTF
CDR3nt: TGCGCCAGCAGCCAGGCCTCTGGGGCCAACGTCCTGACTTTC